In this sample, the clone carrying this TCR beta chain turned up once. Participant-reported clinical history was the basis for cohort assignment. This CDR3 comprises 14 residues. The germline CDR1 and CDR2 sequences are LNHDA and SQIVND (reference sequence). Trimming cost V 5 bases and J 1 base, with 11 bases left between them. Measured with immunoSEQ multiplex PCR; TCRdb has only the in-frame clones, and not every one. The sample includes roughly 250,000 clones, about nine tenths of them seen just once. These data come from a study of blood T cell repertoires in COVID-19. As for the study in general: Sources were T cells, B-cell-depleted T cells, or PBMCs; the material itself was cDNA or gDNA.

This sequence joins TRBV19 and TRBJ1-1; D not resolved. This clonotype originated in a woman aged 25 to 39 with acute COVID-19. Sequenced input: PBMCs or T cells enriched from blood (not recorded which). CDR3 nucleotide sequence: TGTGCCAGTAGTCCGGTGGCGGAGAACACTGAAGCTTTCTTT. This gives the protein CASSPVAENTEAFF.